The 25 T cell receptor beta chains below come from one sample, sequenced in a study of control samples from healthy donors and cancer patients. Some clones are missing from TCRdb's copy, which holds only in-frame ones; the method was immunoSEQ multiplex PCR. Among approximately 150,000 clones, 75% to 95% were seen once, and the ten largest hold more than 6.5%. The material sequenced was blood. The receptors were sampled from a man aged 18 to 35 in good health.

The CDR3 spells CASSLAGYTGELFF. The CDR3 DNA is TGTGCCAGCAGCTTAGCAGGGTACACCGGGGAGCTGTTTTTT. The chain recombines TRBV13 with TRBJ2-2; weak D call: TRBD1 (5 bases). The CDR3 has 14 residues. Germline CDR1 PRHDT, CDR2 FYEKMQ (reference sequence). V was shortened by 1 base and J by 3 bases, with 6 bases between the two germline ends.

The chain uses TRBV4-1 and TRBJ1-4; unclear D gene. CDR3 length: 15 residues. From germline, CDR1 is MGHRA and CDR2 YSYEKL. The germline V and J ends were trimmed by 4 bases and 8 bases, with 17 bases remaining between them. The CDR3 loop is CASSPEERLGEKLFF. The CDR3 DNA sequence: TGCGCCAGCAGCCCGGAGGAAAGGCTGGGAGAAAAACTGTTTTTT.

The V gene is TRBV3-1 (or the pseudogene TRBV3-2), the J gene TRBJ2-1, with 8 positions matching TRBD2. The V gene's germline CDR1 is LGHDT and CDR2 YNNKEL (reference sequence). The CDR3 is 14 amino acids. V was pared by 4 bases and J by 10 bases, with 9 bases of the junction left unmatched. The chain's CDR3 is CASSRAGGAGEQFF. In DNA, the CDR3 is TGTGCCAGCAGCCGAGCCGGGGGGGCCGGGGAGCAGTTCTTC.

The CDR3 coding sequence is TGTGCCAGTAGTGGGACAGCCTCCTACGAGCAGTACTTC. Translating gives CASSGTASYEQYF. The V and J genes are TRBV19 and TRBJ2-7, with 7 bases matching TRBD1. This CDR3 is 13 amino acids long. V shed 5 bases, J shed 0 bases, and the junction held 1 base outside the gene matches. The germline gives CDR1 LNHDA, CDR2 SQIVND (reference sequence).

The rearrangement links TRBV2 to TRBJ1-1; 7 bases line up with TRBD1. Germline-derived CDR1 and CDR2 are SNHLY and FYNNEI. The J segment lost 1 base and the V segment lost 6 bases, leaving 5 bases of the junction unmatched. CDR3 size: 14 residues. The CDR3: CASSFRDRNTEAFF. CDR3 bases: TGTGCCAGCAGCTTCCGGGACAGGAACACTGAAGCTTTCTTT. Complete variable domain (other parts from reference TRBV2 and TRBJ1-1): EPEVTQTPSHQVTQMGQEVILRCVPISNHLYFYWYRQILGQKVEFLVSFYNNEISEKSEIFDDQFSVERPDGSNFTLKIRSTKLEDSAMYFCASSFRDRNTEAFFGQGTRLTVV.

CDR3 amino acids: CASSLESTSGVDEQFF. CDR3 in DNA: TGCGCCAGCAGCTTGGAGTCTACTAGCGGGGTCGATGAGCAGTTCTTC. The chain joins TRBV5-1 to TRBJ2-1; 10 positions match TRBD2. Trimming at V came to 0 bases and at J to 8 bases, leaving 8 bases not matched to a gene. The CDR3 is made up of 16 amino acids. Germline V gene data show CDR1 as SGHRS and CDR2 as YFSETQ.

CDR3 in amino acids: CASSWGQGDTEAFF. In nucleotides, the CDR3 is TGTGCCAGCAGCTGGGGACAGGGGGACACTGAAGCTTTCTTT. This sequence joins TRBV7-9 and TRBJ1-1; 11 bases map to TRBD1. CDR1 is SEHNR, CDR2 FQNEAQ, per germline (reference sequence). This CDR3 region has 14 residues. Losses at the gene ends were 4 bases for V and 3 bases for J; bases not matched to a gene: 1.

The rearrangement uses TRBV7-9 and TRBJ1-4, with no clear D. This CDR3 has 15 residues. The germline V gene encodes CDR1 SEHNR and CDR2 FQNEAQ (reference sequence). The V end lost 5 bases, the J end lost 6 bases, and 16 bases lay between the germline ends. Here the CDR3 DNA reads TGTGCCAGCAGCGCGAGGACGGGCGCAGATGAAAAACTGTTTTTT. Protein: CASSARTGADEKLFF.

V and J are TRBV15 and TRBJ2-3, with D perhaps matching TRBD2 (7 bases). The V and J ends lost 1 base and 4 bases respectively, with 15 bases between them. CDR1 is LNHNV and CDR2 is YYDKDF in the germline V gene (reference sequence). The CDR3 runs to 16 residues. The CDR3 DNA reads as TGTGCCACCAGCAGAGTAGGGGGGGGCGGGGCAGATACGCAGTATTTT. This translates into CATSRVGGGGADTQYF.

The chain couples TRBV12-3 or TRBV12-4 to TRBJ2-1; 12 bases map to TRBD2. The V and J ends lost 4 bases and 13 bases, in that order; junction bases with no gene match: 2. The CDR3 runs 12 residues. The CDR3 region has the DNA TGTGCCAGCAGTTCGACTAGCGGGGGACAGTTCTTC. Protein: CASSSTSGGQFF.

This chain connects TRBV3-1 (or the pseudogene TRBV3-2) to TRBJ1-5; D uncertain. Germline loops: CDR1 LGHDT, CDR2 YNNKEL (reference sequence). The V end lost 1 base, the J end lost 6 bases, and 10 bases lay between the germline ends. This CDR3 comprises 14 residues. The CDR3 spells CASSQGYSSQPQHF. Here the CDR3 DNA reads TGTGCCAGCAGCCAAGGTTACTCGTCTCAGCCCCAGCATTTT.

The rearrangement joins TRBV4-1 to TRBJ1-2, with D perhaps TRBD1 (6 bases). Deletions cut 1 base from V and 7 bases from J, with 13 bases between. The CDR3 covers 14 residues. The germline gives CDR1 MGHRA, CDR2 YSYEKL. The CDR3: CASSQGAPQGGYTF. In DNA form, the CDR3 reads TGCGCCAGCAGCCAAGGAGCCCCACAGGGTGGCTACACCTTC.

This chain joins TRBV14 and TRBJ2-2; D remains ambiguous. V was clipped by 0 bases and J by 6 bases, with 14 bases between them. The CDR3 length is 16 residues. Germline-derived CDR1 and CDR2 are SGHDN and FVKESK. The CDR3 protein is CASSQDGSLVAGELFF. As DNA, the CDR3 is TGTGCCAGCAGCCAAGACGGCAGTTTGGTCGCCGGGGAGCTGTTTTTT.

This clone has a single count. The rearrangement uses TRBV27 and TRBJ1-6; the match to TRBD1 covers 9 bases. The CDR3 consists of 15 residues. Germline V gives CDR1 MNHEY, CDR2 SMNVEV (reference sequence). Trimming at V came to 8 bases and at J to 9 bases, leaving 11 bases not matched to a gene. CDR3 amino acids: CASHTTGGEISPLHF. For the CDR3, the DNA is TGTGCCAGCCATACAACAGGGGGCGAGATTTCACCCCTCCACTTT.

The rearrangement links TRBV2 to TRBJ1-1; the match to TRBD1 covers 11 bases. The ends lost 4 bases at V and 2 bases at J; junction bases unmatched: 3. This CDR3 comprises 15 residues. The germline V gene encodes CDR1 SNHLY and CDR2 FYNNEI. The CDR3 here is CASSGRTGGNTEAFF. CDR3 nucleotides: TGTGCCAGCAGTGGGCGGACAGGGGGCAACACTGAAGCTTTCTTT.

This chain uses TRBV3-1 (or the pseudogene TRBV3-2) with TRBJ1-2; 9 positions match TRBD1. Germline V CDR1 and CDR2: LGHDT, YNNKEL (reference sequence). This CDR3 has 18 residues. Losses at the gene ends were 1 base for V and 1 base for J; bases not matched to a gene: 10. The CDR3 DNA reads as TGTGCCAGCAGCCAAGGGGGGGAACCGGGACAGGGTAACTATGGCTACACCTTC. Translated: CASSQGGEPGQGNYGYTF.

The gene calls are TRBV5-4 and TRBJ2-2; 8 nucleotides agree with TRBD2. Germline loops: CDR1 SGHNT, CDR2 YYREEE (reference sequence). The J segment lost 2 bases and the V segment lost 4 bases, leaving 7 bases of the junction unmatched. The CDR3 loop spans 16 amino acids. Here the CDR3 reads CASSAGLGGNTGELFF. The CDR3 DNA reads as TGTGCCAGCAGCGCGGGACTAGGGGGAAACACCGGGGAGCTGTTTTTT. Using reference TRBV5-4 and TRBJ2-2 for the parts outside the CDR3, the full variable domain is ETGVTQSPTHLIKTRGQQVTLRCSSQSGHNTVSWYQQALGQGPQFIFQYYREEENGRGNFPPRFSGLQFPNYSSELNVNALELDDSALYLCASSAGLGGNTGELFFGEGSRLTVL.

The rearrangement joins TRBV3-1 (or the pseudogene TRBV3-2) to TRBJ1-3; D is unresolved. The CDR3 spans 17 residues. Germline values: CDR1 LGHDT, CDR2 YNNKEL (reference sequence). Trimming took off 4 bases at V and 0 bases at J, with 16 bases between the two ends. The CDR3 DNA reads TGTGCCAGCAGCCCCTCCCTGGGGAGGGACTCTGGAAACACCATATATTTT. This codes for CASSPSLGRDSGNTIYF.

The gene calls are TRBV4-2 and TRBJ2-2; 11 nucleotides match TRBD2. Germline CDR1 is LGHNA and CDR2 is YNFKEQ. The trim removed 1 base at V and 4 bases at J, leaving 5 bases unmatched. This CDR3 contains 17 residues. The CDR3 region is CASSQVVSGGGTGELFF. The CDR3 DNA reads as TGTGCCAGCAGCCAAGTGGTTAGCGGGGGGGGCACCGGGGAGCTGTTTTTT.

This clone was detected only once. The rearrangement uses TRBV27 and TRBJ2-1; the match to TRBD2 covers 10 bases. Germline trimming cut 5 bases from V and 4 bases from J; bases unmatched to any gene: 5. CDR1 MNHEY and CDR2 SMNVEV come from the germline V gene (reference sequence). The length of the CDR3 is 15 residues. CDR3 amino acids: CASSPLAGAYNEQFF. The CDR3 coding sequence is TGTGCCAGCAGTCCGCTAGCGGGGGCATACAATGAGCAGTTCTTC.

CDR3 nucleotide sequence: TGCGCCAGCAGCCAAGATCCGGGGCAAGTGAGTGGCTACACCTTC. Its protein product is CASSQDPGQVSGYTF. The chain combines TRBV4-1 with TRBJ1-2; TRBD1 is a possible D gene (5 bases). Trimming removed 0 bases from V and 7 bases from J, with 15 bases in between. Germline-derived CDR1 and CDR2 are MGHRA and YSYEKL. The CDR3 is made up of 15 amino acids.

V is TRBV6-2 or TRBV6-3 and J is TRBJ1-1, with D unclear. V was shortened by 4 bases and J by 1 base, with 4 bases between the two germline ends. Germline CDR1 and CDR2: MNHEY and SVGEGT. CDR3 size: 12 residues. The CDR3 loop is CASSFRNTEAFF. DNA of the CDR3: TGTGCCAGCAGTTTTAGGAACACTGAAGCTTTCTTT.

The rearrangement joins TRBV27 to TRBJ1-1; no clear D gene. This CDR3 contains 13 residues. In germline, CDR1 is MNHEY, CDR2 SMNVEV (reference sequence). V lost 0 bases and J 6 bases, leaving 8 bases between the germline ends. CDR3 sequence reads: CASSLSGLSEAFF. Here the CDR3 DNA reads TGTGCCAGCAGTTTATCCGGGCTCTCTGAAGCTTTCTTT.

The J gene is TRBJ1-6, the V gene TRBV7-2; 7 bases are a match to TRBD1. Germline V CDR1 and CDR2: SGHTA, FQGNSA. J was trimmed by 11 bases and V by 4 bases; bases with no gene match: 11. CDR3 size: 15 residues. Written as DNA, the CDR3 is TGTGCCAGCAGCTCCCTGGGACAGTTGGGGCCACCCCTCCACTTT. It yields the protein CASSSLGQLGPPLHF.

This chain connects TRBV27 to TRBJ1-2, with D unresolved. Germline loops: CDR1 MNHEY, CDR2 SMNVEV (reference sequence). V was pared by 5 bases and J by 4 bases, with 14 bases between. The CDR3 length is 14 residues. The CDR3 here is CASSPRTALYGYTF. The CDR3 nucleotides read TGTGCCAGCAGTCCCCGGACCGCCCTCTATGGCTACACCTTC.